The next 8 T cell receptor beta chains were all read from a single sample in a study of T cells in Graves' hyperthyroidism and ophthalmopathy. Researchers took RNA transcripts and amplified the TCR beta CDR3 regions from them. HTBI primers were employed in a first-round RT-PCR of the TCR CDR3. TCRdb reanalysed the multiplex PCR reads using MiXCR and keeps one entry per CDR3 protein. The table records hundreds of thousands of distinct CDR3 sequences, around 15% of them present only once. Source material: blood. The origin of the receptors is a man between 45 and 60 years old with Graves' ophthalmopathy.

This clonotype showed up just a few times. The V and J genes are TRBV6-4 and TRBJ2-7; TRBD1 aligns across 7 bases. CDR3 length equals 14 residues. Germline CDR1 MRHNA, CDR2 SNTAGT. The V segment lost 4 bases and the J segment 2 bases; nucleotides outside the gene matches: 5. CDR3 coding DNA: TGTGCCAGCAGTGTTGGGGACAGAACCTACGAGCAGTACTTC. Amino acids: CASSVGDRTYEQYF.

The rearrangement joins TRBV20-1 to TRBJ2-7; D gene ambiguous. The germline V gene encodes CDR1 DFQATT and CDR2 SNEGSKA (reference sequence). V was pared by 0 bases and J by 3 bases, with 12 bases between. The CDR3 consists of 14 residues. The CDR3 nucleotides are TGCAGTGCTAGAGATAGTAGCATGGGCTACGAGCAGTACTTC. Its protein product is CSARDSSMGYEQYF.

Ten or more counts support this clonotype. This chain links TRBV5-1 with TRBJ2-1; TRBD2 matches 14 bases. Germline V gene sequence: CDR1 SGHRS, CDR2 YFSETQ. The ends lost 4 bases at V and 5 bases at J; junction bases unmatched: 8. The CDR3 length is 17 residues. The CDR3 is CASSPGLAGGLNNEQFF. In DNA form, the CDR3 reads TGCGCCAGCAGCCCAGGACTAGCGGGAGGTCTCAACAATGAGCAGTTCTTC.

This clonotype was seen repeatedly, ten times or more. The V gene is TRBV4-1, the J gene TRBJ2-1, with D tentatively TRBD1 (7 bases). This CDR3 is built from 16 residues. Between the trimmed V and J ends, which lost 0 bases and 2 bases, there was a span of 11 bases. Germline V gene lookup returns CDR1 MGHRA and CDR2 YSYEKL. CDR3 sequence reads: CASSQEAGQTYNEQFF. For the CDR3, the DNA is TGCGCCAGCAGCCAAGAGGCGGGACAGACCTACAATGAGCAGTTCTTC.

This clonotype was picked up a small number of times. The chain has TRBV7-9 and TRBJ2-2; D may be TRBD1 or TRBD2 (5 bases each). The V end lost 6 bases, the J end lost 4 bases, and 21 bases lay between the germline ends. Germline CDR1 is SEHNR and CDR2 is FQNEAQ (reference sequence). The CDR3 totals 17 residues. CDR3 amino acids: CASRPFKRDGITGELFF. The CDR3 DNA follows: TGTGCCAGCAGACCTTTTAAGAGGGACGGGATCACCGGGGAGCTGTTTTTT.

The sample holds many counts of this clonotype. This rearrangement joins TRBV25-1 to TRBJ1-4; TRBD1 matches 7 bases. Trimming removed 2 bases from V and 3 bases from J; junction bases left unmatched: 3. The CDR3 has 15 amino acids. Looked up from germline, CDR1 is MGHDK and CDR2 is SYGVNS. CDR3 region: CASSEPTGPNEKLFF. CDR3 coding DNA: TGTGCCAGCAGTGAACCGACAGGGCCTAATGAAAAACTGTTTTTT.

This clonotype appeared many times. V gene TRBV12-3 or TRBV12-4 combines with J gene TRBJ2-2, with D uncertain. The CDR3 sequence is 14 residues long. V lost 7 bases to trimming and J lost 0 bases, with 9 bases between them. The chain's CDR3 is CASKPSANTGELFF. The CDR3 DNA sequence: TGTGCCAGCAAGCCCAGCGCGAACACCGGGGAGCTGTTTTTT.

In its sample, this clonotype was seen a few times. This chain joins TRBV20-1 and TRBJ2-7; D is uncertain. The CDR3 is made up of 12 amino acids. Trimming pared 3 bases from V and 6 bases from J, leaving 12 bases between. Germline V gives CDR1 DFQATT, CDR2 SNEGSKA (reference sequence). The CDR3 here is CSARPGRAEQYF. Written as DNA, the CDR3 is TGCAGTGCTAGGCCGGGTCGAGCCGAGCAGTACTTC.